This T cell receptor beta chain was sequenced in a study of blood T cell repertoires in COVID-19. For the study at large: The study drew acute and convalescent COVID-19 samples from the United States, Italy and Spain. T cells, B-cell-depleted T cells, or PBMCs supplied cDNA or gDNA.

The V and J ends lost 4 bases and 6 bases respectively, with 10 bases between them. This CDR3 has 13 residues. Germline assignment: CDR1 MGHRA and CDR2 YSYEKL. Original methodology: The assay estimated nucleated cells by amplifying reference gene primers. Sequencing used immunoSEQ multiplex PCR; TCRdb keeps in-frame clones, though not all of them. V, J and clone size reflect that table, while D and trimming were determined from the DNA. The sample comprises about 190,000 clones, 84% of which are singletons, and less than 20% rests with the top ten. Sequencing was performed on peripheral blood. This rearrangement joins TRBV4-1 to TRBJ2-1, with D possibly TRBD2 on 6 matching bases. The sequence was collected from a human donor in a cohort sampled during active COVID-19. CDR3 DNA: TGCGCCAGCAGCCTGACTAGAGTCAATGAGCAGTTCTTC. This encodes CASSLTRVNEQFF.